The clone carrying this T cell receptor beta chain was counted only a few times. What it binds is unknown. TCRdb re-derived calls from the RACE reads in MiXCR, one entry per CDR3 protein. Of 85,000 to 100,000 distinct CDR3 sequences detected, approximately 13% appear once; the ten largest clones hold 2% to 2.5%. The data originate from a study of human T cells and chemical hapten exposure. Background on the study: Each patient's scalp received weekly diphenylcyclopropenone throughout the approximately 25-week study.

Germline V lookup: CDR1 KGHSH, CDR2 LQKENI. This CDR3 contains 14 residues. V was pared by 6 bases and J by 8 bases, with 19 bases between. Regarding the study as a whole: More PT1 expanded TCRs went with higher patch test scores. The presence of alopecia in the donors means their immune response may differ from healthy people's.

Time point meaning: patch test 1, 2 weeks after DPC sensitization. Noted treatment: therapeutic diphenylcyclopropenone sensitization with weekly scalp DPC. Researchers extracted total RNA from unfractionated whole blood. The sequence was obtained from a woman in her thirties or forties with alopecia areata. Some clones in this sample may be carry-over from other donors' samples. This chain joins TRBV18 and TRBJ1-2; D perhaps matches TRBD1 (6 bases). Here the sequenced sample was whole blood, taken in connection with sensitization to the hapten diphenylcyclopropenone (DPC). The CDR3 nucleotides read TGTGCCAGCTCCCGAACGGCTGGGGGCTTCGGCTACACCTTC. Translating it yields CASSRTAGGFGYTF.